The next 20 T cell receptor beta chains were all read from a single sample in a study of T cells in women clearing cervical HPV infection. Profiled with immunoSEQ multiplex PCR; TCRdb holds only in-frame clones, not every one. This sample's table has tens of thousands of clones. What was sequenced was blood buffy coat. The origin of the receptors is a woman between 18 and 70 years old with a cervical HPV16 infection that either progressed to CIN3+ or cleared (not recorded which).

Of note for this clone: The read ends 3 residues early relative to the CDR3; the germline J gene fills the gap. This chain uses TRBV20-1 with TRBJ2-5; 13 nucleotides align to TRBD2. This CDR3 comprises 16 residues. The J segment lost 3 bases and the V segment lost 6 bases, leaving 10 bases of the junction unmatched. The germline gives CDR1 DFQATT, CDR2 SNEGSKA (reference sequence). CDR3 DNA, as far as it was read: TGCAGTGCCGTCAGCCCGGGGACTAGCGGGGAAGAGACC. Translating gives CSAVSPGTSGEET. The CDR3 in its entirety is CSAVSPGTSGEETQYF.

A note on this clone: The read stops 3 residues short of the end of the CDR3; the missing end is completed from the germline J gene. The chain joins TRBV19 to TRBJ2-4; TRBD2 matches at 7 bases. Germline V gene sequence: CDR1 LNHDA, CDR2 SQIVND (reference sequence). This CDR3 is built from 12 residues. CDR3 bases read: TGTGCCAGTAGCAGGGAGGGATATGGT. Translation: CASSREGYG. The whole CDR3 protein reads CASSREGYGQYF.

To note about this clone: The read is 3 residues too short to cover the CDR3 end, so that end is filled in from the germline J gene. J is TRBJ2-7 and V is TRBV7-2; TRBD2 aligns across 9 bases. The CDR3 runs to 15 residues. The junction had 7 bases not matched to a gene; V was cut back by 2 bases and J by 5 bases. CDR1 is SGHTA, CDR2 FQGNSA, per germline. The CDR3: CASSLSPSGANEQYF. The covered CDR3 bases are TGTGCCAGCAGCTTAAGCCCTAGCGGGGCCAACGAG.

As concerns this clone: The sequence runs out 3 residues before the end of the CDR3; the remainder is reconstructed from the germline J gene. The chain combines TRBV19 with TRBJ1-2; tentatively, D is TRBD1 (6 bases). The length of the CDR3 is 12 residues. The V gene's germline CDR1 is LNHDA and CDR2 SQIVND (reference sequence). The V end was cut by 3 bases, the J end by 7 bases, with 9 bases between. The sequenced CDR3 bases are TGTGCCAGTAGTATGGGCAGGGGTGGC. It yields the protein CASSMGRGG. The entire CDR3 protein reads CASSMGRGGYTF.

On this clone: The read terminates 3 residues ahead of where the CDR3 ends, so the germline J gene completes it. This chain connects TRBV5-4 to TRBJ2-4, with 9 bases matching TRBD1. The CDR3 runs to 14 residues. With 6 bases clipped from V and 7 bases from J, the junction kept 8 bases outside the gene matches. CDR1 and CDR2 (germline): SGHNT, YYREEE (reference sequence). This CDR3 is CASTSTGGGNIQYF. Partial CDR3 DNA: TGTGCCAGCACCTCGACAGGGGGGGGGAACATT.

A remark on this clone: The CDR3 goes on 3 residues after the read ends, and that part is filled in from the germline J gene. The rearrangement links TRBV18 to TRBJ1-1, with 9 positions matching TRBD1. This CDR3 is built from 15 residues. The J segment lost 1 base and the V segment lost 3 bases, leaving 3 bases of the junction unmatched. Germline lookup yields CDR1 KGHSH and CDR2 LQKENI. The chain's CDR3 is CASSPLQGANTEAFF. The sequenced CDR3 bases are TGTGCCAGCTCACCCTTACAGGGGGCGAACACTGAA. Drawing the rest from reference TRBV18 and TRBJ1-1, the complete variable domain is NAGVMQNPRHLVRRRGQEARLRCSPMKGHSHVYWYRQLPEEGLKFMVYLQKENIIDESGMPKERFSAEFPKEGPSILRIQQVVRGDSAAYFCASSPLQGANTEAFFGQGTRLTVV.

Of note for this clone: The read gets to within 3 residues of the CDR3 end, and the germline J gene fills in the rest. The chain couples TRBV7-2 to TRBJ1-2, with D maybe TRBD1 (5 bases). Per the germline V gene, CDR1 is SGHTA and CDR2 is FQGNSA. The CDR3 runs to 14 residues. CDR3 protein: CASSFSGGDYDYTF. The CDR3 bases that were read are TGTGCCAGCAGCTTTAGCGGGGGGGACTACGAC.

In regard to this clone: The DNA ends 3 residues before the CDR3 does, and the rest of the CDR3 is filled in from the germline J gene. This sequence joins TRBV12-5 and TRBJ1-5; possible D gene TRBD1, 5 bases. The CDR3 covers 13 residues. V gave up 6 bases and J gave up 9 bases, with 15 bases separating them. Germline CDR1 and CDR2: LGHNT and FRNRAP. CDR3 residues: CASGMTASGPQHF. The sequenced CDR3 bases are TGTGCTAGTGGGATGACAGCCTCCGGGCCC.

The CDR3: CASSLRGRGNYGYTF. The DNA read from the CDR3 is TGTGCCAGCAGCTTGCGGGGTCGGGGGAACTATGGC. The gene calls are TRBV7-2 and TRBJ1-2; D perhaps matches TRBD1 (5 bases). The sequence runs out 3 residues before the end of the CDR3; the remainder is reconstructed from the germline J gene. V lost 3 bases to trimming and J lost 2 bases, with 13 bases between them. The CDR3 loop spans 15 amino acids. From germline, CDR1 is SGHTA and CDR2 FQGNSA.

With regard to this clone: Read sequence stops 3 residues before the CDR3 end, and the germline J gene provides the missing end. V usage is TRBV5-5 and J usage is TRBJ1-5, with a weak D call TRBD1 (5 bases). Between the trimmed V and J ends, which lost 4 bases and 8 bases, there was a span of 13 bases. The germline V gene encodes CDR1 SGHKS and CDR2 YYEKEE (reference sequence). CDR3 length: 13 amino acids. CDR3 sequence: CASSLGLFEPQHF. The part of the CDR3 DNA that was read is TGTGCCAGCAGCCTGGGACTCTTCGAGCCC.

Points on this clone: With the read ending 3 residues before the CDR3 end, the germline J gene is used to fill in that end. This chain connects TRBV30 to TRBJ1-5, with D possibly TRBD1 on 5 matching bases. Germline V gives CDR1 GTSNPN, CDR2 SVGIG (reference sequence). CDR3 size: 16 residues. V was pared by 0 bases and J by 5 bases, with 17 bases between. CDR3 loop: CAWSVGGAGRDQPQHF. The sequenced part of the CDR3 DNA is TGTGCCTGGAGTGTAGGAGGGGCAGGGCGCGATCAGCCC.

Regarding this clone: Coverage ceases 3 residues before the CDR3 finishes, and the germline J gene fills in the end. V gene TRBV18 combines with J gene TRBJ2-2; D gene unclear. Per the germline V gene, CDR1 is KGHSH and CDR2 is LQKENI. The CDR3 is 14 amino acids. The V gene lost 4 bases and the J gene lost 4 bases, with 10 bases spanning the gap. CDR3 sequence: CASSRSQSTGELFF. The sequenced CDR3 bases are TGTGCCAGCTCACGATCCCAGTCCACCGGGGAG.

With respect to this clone: The read ends 3 residues shy of where the CDR3 ends; the end is completed using the germline J gene. The chain combines TRBV6-2 or TRBV6-3 with TRBJ1-5; 10 nucleotides agree with TRBD1. V was pared by 4 bases and J by 9 bases, with 12 bases of the junction left unmatched. Germline loops: CDR1 MNHEY, CDR2 SVGEGT. This CDR3 comprises 16 residues. Partial CDR3 DNA: TGTGCCAGCAGTTCCAGACAGGGGGCTAGGATGGTGCCC. Translating gives CASSSRQGARMVP. The CDR3 in its entirety is CASSSRQGARMVPQHF.

Concerning this clone: The read terminates 3 residues ahead of where the CDR3 ends, so the germline J gene completes it. The V call is TRBV7-8, the J call TRBJ1-2; D may be TRBD1 (6 bases). The CDR3 runs to 15 residues. CDR1 is SGHVS and CDR2 is FQNEAQ in the germline V gene. CDR3 DNA (partial): TGTGCCAGCAGCTTAGGCGGGACATCTACCTACGAC. Its translation: CASSLGGTSTYD. The whole CDR3 sequence is CASSLGGTSTYDYTF.

CDR3 DNA (partial): TGTGCCAGCAGTGTAATAGATAGCAATCAGCCC. Protein: CASSVIDSNQP. The CDR3, in full, reads CASSVIDSNQPQHF. This chain links TRBV6-1 with TRBJ1-5; D remains ambiguous. The read comes to an end 3 residues before the CDR3 does, leaving the germline J gene to fill in the end. CDR1 and CDR2 (germline): MNHNS, SASEGT. Deletions cut 4 bases from V and 0 bases from J, with 7 bases between. The CDR3 is 14 amino acids.

On this clone: The read gets to within 3 residues of the CDR3 end, and the germline J gene fills in the rest. The chain couples TRBV20-1 to TRBJ2-4, with 7 bases aligning to TRBD1. The CDR3 runs to 16 residues. V trimming: 2 bases; J trimming: 1 base; junction bases outside the gene matches: 8. Germline V CDR1 and CDR2: DFQATT, SNEGSKA (reference sequence). The CDR3 bases that were read are TGCAGTGCTAGACCTCCGACAGGGACGGCCAAAAACATT. Translated, it gives CSARPPTGTAKNI. The whole CDR3 sequence is CSARPPTGTAKNIQYF.

With regard to this clone: The read stops 3 residues short of the end of the CDR3; the missing end is completed from the germline J gene. The chain combines TRBV18 with TRBJ2-4, with 9 bases aligning to TRBD1. Germline CDR1 and CDR2: KGHSH and LQKENI. The CDR3 runs to 14 residues. CDR3 residues: CATTQGQGNYGQYF. CDR3 DNA, as far as it was read: TGTGCCACCACGCAGGGACAGGGAAACTATGGT.

A word on this clone: The read ends 3 residues early relative to the CDR3; the germline J gene fills the gap. The V and J genes are TRBV5-1 and TRBJ1-2, with 8 nucleotides matching TRBD1. The CDR3 is made up of 12 amino acids. Germline values: CDR1 SGHRS, CDR2 YFSETQ. CDR3 sequence reads: CASSTGAYDYTF. CDR3 DNA, as far as it was read: TGCGCCAGTTCGACAGGGGCCTACGAC. Looking up the rest from reference TRBV5-1 and TRBJ1-2 gives the full variable domain: KAGVTQTPRYLIKTRGQQVTLSCSPISGHRSVSWYQQTPGQGLQFLFEYFSETQRNKGNFPGRFSGRQFSNSRSEMNVSTLELGDSALYLCASSTGAYDYTFGSGTRLTVV.

A note on this clone: The read halts 3 residues ahead of the CDR3 end, with the missing end drawn from the germline J gene. The V and J genes are TRBV30 and TRBJ2-4; possibly TRBD1 or TRBD2 for D (7 bases each). CDR3 length: 14 residues. CDR1 GTSNPN and CDR2 SVGIG come from the germline V gene (reference sequence). The CDR3 bases that were read are TGTGCCTGGAGGAAGGGAGGGGGCTACTATGGT. It yields the protein CAWRKGGGYYG. The CDR3 in full is CAWRKGGGYYGQYF. Full variable domain (outside the CDR3, taken from reference TRBV30 and TRBJ2-4): SQTIHQWPATLVQPVGSPLSLECTVEGTSNPNLYWYRQAAGRGLQLLFYSVGIGQISSEVPQNLSASRPQDRQFILSSKKLLLSDSGFYLCAWRKGGGYYGQYFGAGTRLSVL.

Turning to this clone: The CDR3 end is not reached by the read, which stops 3 residues before it; the germline J gene fills it in. This chain joins TRBV18 and TRBJ1-2; possible D gene TRBD1, 5 bases. The CDR3 totals 13 residues. Germline V gene data show CDR1 as KGHSH and CDR2 as LQKENI. This CDR3 reads CASSPPMTDTYTF. The sequenced CDR3 bases are TGTGCCAGCTCACCACCGATGACAGATACC.